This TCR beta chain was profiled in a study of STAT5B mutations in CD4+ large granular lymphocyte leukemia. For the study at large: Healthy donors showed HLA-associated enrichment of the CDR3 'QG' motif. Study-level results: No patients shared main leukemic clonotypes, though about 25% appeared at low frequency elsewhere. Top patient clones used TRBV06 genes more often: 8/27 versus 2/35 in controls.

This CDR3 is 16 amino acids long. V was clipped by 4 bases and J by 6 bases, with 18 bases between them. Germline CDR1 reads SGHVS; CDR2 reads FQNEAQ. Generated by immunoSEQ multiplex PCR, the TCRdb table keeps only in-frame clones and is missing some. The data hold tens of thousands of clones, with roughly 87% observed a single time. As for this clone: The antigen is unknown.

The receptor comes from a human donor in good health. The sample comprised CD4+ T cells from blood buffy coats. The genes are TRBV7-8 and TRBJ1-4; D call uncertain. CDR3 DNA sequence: TGTGCCAGCAGCTCCTTCCCCCGGGCCCGCCATGAAAAACTGTTTTTT. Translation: CASSSFPRARHEKLFF.